These 5 T cell receptor beta chains originate from one sample sequenced in a study of spatial heterogeneity in lung cancer. One entry per CDR3 protein, called by TCRdb with MiXCR from the 5' RACE reads. The sample holds tens of thousands of distinct CDR3 sequences; about 9.4% are singletons and the top ten take around 7%. Time point described: sample taken at primary tumor resection. The sequenced material consisted of unsorted whole RNA from tumor, nontumor lung or frozen PBMC. Source: PBMCs, taken at surgery. These receptors all stem from a male donor with early-stage non-small cell lung cancer.

This clonotype has ten or more counts. The rearrangement joins TRBV4-3 to TRBJ2-5; D is undetermined. The CDR3 extends over 14 amino acids. Germline assignment: CDR1 LGHNA and CDR2 YSLEER. The V and J ends lost 1 base and 1 base respectively, with 7 bases between them. CDR3 DNA sequence: TGCGCCAGCAGCCAAGGAGGAGCCCAAGAGACCCAGTACTTC. It yields the protein CASSQGGAQETQYF.

In this sample, this clonotype turned up many times. The rearrangement uses TRBV6-6 and TRBJ2-3; TRBD2 matches at 8 bases. After removal of 6 bases from V and 4 bases from J, the junction contained 12 bases not matched to a gene. Germline loops: CDR1 MNHNY, CDR2 SVGAGI (reference sequence). This CDR3 contains 16 residues. CDR3 amino acids: CASSSRREGLADTQYF. CDR3 coding DNA: TGTGCCAGCAGCTCCCGACGGGAGGGCCTCGCAGATACGCAGTATTTT.

The table lists this clonotype with a few counts. The rearrangement links TRBV5-1 to TRBJ2-7, with D possibly TRBD2 on 5 matching bases. Germline CDR1 reads SGHRS; CDR2 reads YFSETQ. The CDR3 totals 13 residues. The V and J ends lost 1 base and 3 bases respectively, with 8 bases between them. The CDR3 DNA is TGCGCCAGCAGCTTGCAAGGGAGCTACGAGCAGTACTTC. It specifies CASSLQGSYEQYF.

The J gene is TRBJ2-5, the V gene TRBV28; 7 bases line up with TRBD1. V lost 6 bases and J lost 0; bases outside the gene matches: 1. Germline CDR1 reads MDHEN; CDR2 reads SYDVKM. This CDR3 region has 13 residues. In DNA form, the CDR3 reads TGTGCCAGCAGCGACAGGGACCAAGAGACCCAGTACTTC. Translated, it gives CASSDRDQETQYF.

Only one count was recorded for this clonotype. V usage is TRBV11-2 and J usage is TRBJ2-3; D ambiguous. V was cut by 3 bases and J by 0 bases, with 7 bases left in between. CDR1 is SGHAT and CDR2 is FQNNGV in the germline V gene. There are 14 residues in the CDR3. CDR3 sequence reads: CASSFGTSTDTQYF. The CDR3 region has the DNA TGTGCCAGCAGCTTTGGAACTAGCACAGATACGCAGTATTTT.